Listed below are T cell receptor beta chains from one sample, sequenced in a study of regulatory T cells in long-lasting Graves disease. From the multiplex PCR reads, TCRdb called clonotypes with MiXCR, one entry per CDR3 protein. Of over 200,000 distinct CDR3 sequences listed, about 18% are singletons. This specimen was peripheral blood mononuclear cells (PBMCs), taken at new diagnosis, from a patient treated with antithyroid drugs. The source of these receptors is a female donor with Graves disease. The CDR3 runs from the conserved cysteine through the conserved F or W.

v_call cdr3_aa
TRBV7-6 CASSQTGADEQYF
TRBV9 CASSPHRGGKGDYNEQFF
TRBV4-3 CASSQDRGGRNEQFF
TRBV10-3 CAISESGPRRGRWYGYTF
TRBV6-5 CASSYSASGPNEQFF
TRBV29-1 CSVGEFNSPLHF
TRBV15 CATSSGTGFTDTQYF
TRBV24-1 CATSGGGRGAEAFF
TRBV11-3 CASSPRKANVLTF
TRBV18 CANSPPRPQETQYF
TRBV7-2 CASSSAYRGGSEQYF
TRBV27 CASSLDRGHTGELFF
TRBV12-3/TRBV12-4 CASSFDRGVEGYTF
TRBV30 CACIGPYRSNYGYTF
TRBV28 CASRRGAYEQYF
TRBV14 CASSRFNTGELFF
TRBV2 CASSGRDRVMDEQFF
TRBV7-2 CASSRDREETQYF
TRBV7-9 CASSSLAGEETQYF
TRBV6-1 CASSRDRESGELFF
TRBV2 CTSSGTSGTVDTQYF
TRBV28 CASSLGGLPLSYNSPLHF
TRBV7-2 CASSLDRGGTEAFF
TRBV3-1 CASSQNSGAEAFF
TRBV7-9 CASSFGQTLEQYF
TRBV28 CASSYTGYLGSSGANVLTF
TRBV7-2 CASSFWSANTEAFF
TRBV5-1 CASSLELVGHEQFF
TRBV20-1 CSASGLRGISGRVYNEQFF
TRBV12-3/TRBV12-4 CASSRGLAGGRNGELFF
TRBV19 CASSPQALHEKLFF
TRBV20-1 CSASGGKNEAFF
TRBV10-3 CAITSGGGTDTQYF
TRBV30 CACATGGGYEQYF
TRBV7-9 CASSARTGGQETQYF
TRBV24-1 CATSEAGPYNEQFF
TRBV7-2 CASSLIVTSGYEQYF
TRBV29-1 CSVGGVNQPQHF
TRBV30 CAWSPLRLNYGYTF
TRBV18 CASSTGVDNEQFF